Here is one TCR beta chain with its context. Relative to the germline gene, one junction end is altered; a read error may explain this. The data originate from a study of CD8 T cells in Susac syndrome. RNA totalling about 0.5 to 1 ug underwent reverse transcription with random hexamers. TCRdb reanalysed the immunoSEQ multiplex PCR reads using MiXCR and keeps one entry per CDR3 protein. The table includes about 82,000 distinct CDR3 sequences, approximately 96% detected once. Sequencing targeted TCR beta in T cells from blood (CD8+ and CD4+). Isolation of CD8+ and CD4+ T cells was performed negatively, whereas enrichment of TEMRA cells was done by FACS. From germline, CDR1 is SSHAT and CDR2 FNYEAQ (reference sequence). CDR3 length equals 13 residues.

J is TRBJ1-1 and V is TRBV7-7; D may be TRBD1 (5 bases). What was sequenced was CD8+ T cells from PBMCs. This sequence originates from a human donor with Susac syndrome. The chain's CDR3 is CASSKGQNTEAFF. The CDR3 DNA reads as TGTGCTAGCAGCAAAGGACAGAACACTGAAGCTTTCTTT.